A selection of T cell receptor beta chains follows, all from one sample in a study of blood T cell repertoires in COVID-19. Produced via immunoSEQ multiplex PCR; TCRdb's table is partial and in-frame only. Among under 300,000 clones listed, roughly 83% were seen once. Sequences were obtained from peripheral blood. The receptors originated from a human donor with COVID-19, enrolled during active disease. The donor label of this sample is uncertain. CDR3s include the opening cysteine and the closing phenylalanine or tryptophan. D genes are given only for firm matches. Clone size, where shown, is once, few, many, or a class for clones that have expanded.

DNA,CDR3,J,size,D,V,length
TGCGCCAGCATGAGGATAGAGGGGGCGGACGAGCAGTACTTC,CASMRIEGADEQYF,TRBJ2-7,.,TRBD1,TRBV5-1,14
TGTGCCAGCAGTTACGGGACTAACTACAATGAGCAGTTCTTC,CASSYGTNYNEQFF,TRBJ2-1,.,TRBD2,TRBV6-2/TRBV6-3,14
TGTGCCAGCAGTTTAGATAACAGGCGGTCCGGCTACACCTTC,CASSLDNRRSGYTF,TRBJ1-2,once,.,TRBV28,14
TGTGCCAGCAGCGACCCAGGGGTAGAGGAAAAACTGTTTTTT,CASSDPGVEEKLFF,TRBJ1-4,.,.,TRBV2,14
TGTGCCAGCAGTTTATCGGACAGGGGTGCGCAGTACTTC,CASSLSDRGAQYF,TRBJ2-7,.,TRBD1,TRBV28,13
TGTGCCAGCAGCTCGCATAGCGGGAGGGCCGGGCTGGGTGAGCAGTTCTTC,CASSSHSGRAGLGEQFF,TRBJ2-1,once,TRBD2,TRBV11-3,17
TGTGCCAGCAGTTATCGGCGGGAGGGCTACGAGCAGTACTTC,CASSYRREGYEQYF,TRBJ2-7,.,TRBD2,TRBV6-5,14
TGTGCCAGCAGCTTGGGGACAGGGGAATACGAGCAGTACTTC,CASSLGTGEYEQYF,TRBJ2-7,.,TRBD1,TRBV5-8,14
TGTGCCAGCAGTCCGACATTAGCGGGAGTAGGAGAGACCCAGTACTTC,CASSPTLAGVGETQYF,TRBJ2-5,.,TRBD2,TRBV2,16
TGTGCCAGCAGCCCCAATGGCAGGGGGCAGACTGAAGCTTTCTTT,CASSPNGRGQTEAFF,TRBJ1-1,.,TRBD1,TRBV6-4,15
TGTGCCAGCAGCTATGGACAGCGGGAGACCCAGTACTTC,CASSYGQRETQYF,TRBJ2-5,.,.,TRBV11-1,13
TGTGCCAGCAGCCCCGGGGGGGGGCCTGAGCAGTTCTTC,CASSPGGGPEQFF,TRBJ2-1,.,TRBD2,TRBV28,13
TGTGCCAGCAGCGCCGGGACAGATAGCAATCAGCCCCAGCATTTT,CASSAGTDSNQPQHF,TRBJ1-5,.,TRBD1,TRBV6-5,15
TGTGCCAGCAGCTTGGGGGGCCGGGAGACCCAGTACTTC,CASSLGGRETQYF,TRBJ2-5,.,.,TRBV5-6,13
TGTGCCAGTAGCCAAGGAGCCCCTCGGGGCTACACCTTC,CASSQGAPRGYTF,TRBJ1-2,few,.,TRBV19,13
TGTGCCACCAGTGACTCAGACAGGGGGGTTGAAAAACTGTTTTTT,CATSDSDRGVEKLFF,TRBJ1-4,.,TRBD1,TRBV24-1,15
TGTGCCAGCAGCTTAGGACTAGCGGGAGGGCTGGAGACCCAGTACTTC,CASSLGLAGGLETQYF,TRBJ2-5,.,TRBD2,TRBV13,16
TGTGCCACCAGCGGACAGGAGACCTACGAGCAGTACTTC,CATSGQETYEQYF,TRBJ2-7,.,TRBD1,TRBV24-1,13
TGTGCCAGCAGCTTACTAGCGGGAGTGGACAATGAGCAGTTCTTC,CASSLLAGVDNEQFF,TRBJ2-1,.,TRBD2,TRBV13,15
TGTGCCAGCAGCTTACCGGCGGAACCTCGGAATGAGCAGTTCTTC,CASSLPAEPRNEQFF,TRBJ2-1,.,.,TRBV7-3,15
TGTGCCAGCAGCCCCTCGGGGGGTTATAATTCACCCCTCCACTTT,CASSPSGGYNSPLHF,TRBJ1-6,.,.,TRBV16,15
TGTGCCAGCAGTCCGATTCCCGGTCAGCCCCAGCATTTT,CASSPIPGQPQHF,TRBJ1-5,.,.,TRBV28,13
TGTGCCAGCAGCTCAGGACAGGGGCACACCGGGGAGCTGTTTTTT,CASSSGQGHTGELFF,TRBJ2-2,.,TRBD1,TRBV11-3,15
TGTGCCAGCAGTCAACAGGGTAGGAGCACCGGGGAGCTGTTTTTT,CASSQQGRSTGELFF,TRBJ2-2,.,.,TRBV6-5,15
TGTGCCAGCAGTTTCTTGGGTAGCGGGAGCACAGATACGCAGTATTTT,CASSFLGSGSTDTQYF,TRBJ2-3,.,TRBD2,TRBV28,16